A selection of T cell receptor beta chains follows, all from one sample in a study of blood T cell repertoires in COVID-19. TCRdb's copy holds only in-frame clones and misses some; the assay was immunoSEQ multiplex PCR. The table includes some 73,000 clones, more than 80% detected once. Sequenced sample: peripheral blood. These receptors were taken from a woman at least 80 years old with active or convalescent COVID-19. The CDR3 runs from the conserved cysteine through the conserved F or W. Each record gives: V gene, CDR3 length, CDR3 protein.

TRBV19 14 CASSISDYNSPLHF
TRBV15 15 CATSRGGQLNEKLFF
TRBV6-6 15 CASSYGRSSYNEQFF
TRBV9 16 CASSPIARGWGEKLFF
TRBV19 18 CASSTWDRGGLGNYGYTF
TRBV5-1 15 CASSQVGGSSDGYTF
TRBV15 14 CATSRKRLANEQFF
TRBV30 11 CAWRVGARVFF
TRBV6-2/TRBV6-3 14 CASSYGGANQPQHF
TRBV12-3/TRBV12-4 13 CASSFGLGGIQYF
TRBV30 14 CAWVTGGRNSPLHF